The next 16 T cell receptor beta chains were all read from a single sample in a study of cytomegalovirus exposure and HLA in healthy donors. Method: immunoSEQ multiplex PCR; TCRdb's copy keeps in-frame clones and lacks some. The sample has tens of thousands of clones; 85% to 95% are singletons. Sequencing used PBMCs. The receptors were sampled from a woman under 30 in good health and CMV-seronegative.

CDR3 protein: CASSEQPQGAYEQYF. CDR3 coding DNA: TGTGCCAGCTCTGAACAACCCCAGGGGGCCTACGAGCAGTACTTC. The V and J genes are TRBV18 and TRBJ2-7, with 7 bases fitting TRBD1. The germline V gene has CDR1 KGHSH and CDR2 LQKENI. The CDR3 has 15 residues. V shed 6 bases, J shed 2 bases, and the junction held 10 bases outside the gene matches.

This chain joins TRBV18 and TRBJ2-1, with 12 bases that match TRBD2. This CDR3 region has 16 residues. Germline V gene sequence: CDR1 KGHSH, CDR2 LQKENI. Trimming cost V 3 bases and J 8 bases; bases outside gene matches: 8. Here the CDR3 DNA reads TGTGCCAGCTCACCCCGGCTAGCGGGGGGGCGGGATGAGCAGTTCTTC. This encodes CASSPRLAGGRDEQFF.

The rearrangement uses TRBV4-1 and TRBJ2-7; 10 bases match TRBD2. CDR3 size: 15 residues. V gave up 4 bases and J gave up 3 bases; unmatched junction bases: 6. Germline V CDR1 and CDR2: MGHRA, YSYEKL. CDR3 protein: CASSLWTSGYYEQYF. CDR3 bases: TGCGCCAGCAGCCTCTGGACTAGCGGATACTACGAGCAGTACTTC.

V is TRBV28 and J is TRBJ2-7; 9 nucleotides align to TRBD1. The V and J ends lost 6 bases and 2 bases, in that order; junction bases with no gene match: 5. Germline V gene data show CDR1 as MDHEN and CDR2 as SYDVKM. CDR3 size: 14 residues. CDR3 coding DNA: TGTGCCAGCAGGACGGGACAGGGCCCCTACGAGCAGTACTTC. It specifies CASRTGQGPYEQYF. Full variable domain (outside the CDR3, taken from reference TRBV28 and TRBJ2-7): DVKVTQSSRYLVKRTGEKVFLECVQDMDHENMFWYRQDPGLGLRLIYFSYDVKMKEKGDIPEGYSVSREKKERFSLILESASTNQTSMYLCASRTGQGPYEQYFGPGTRLTVT.

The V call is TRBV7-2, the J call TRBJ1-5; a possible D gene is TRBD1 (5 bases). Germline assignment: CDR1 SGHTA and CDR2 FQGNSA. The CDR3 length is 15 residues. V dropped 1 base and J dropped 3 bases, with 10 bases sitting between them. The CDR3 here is CASSLVSGANQPQHF. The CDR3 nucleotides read TGTGCCAGCAGCTTAGTGTCTGGGGCCAATCAGCCCCAGCATTTT.

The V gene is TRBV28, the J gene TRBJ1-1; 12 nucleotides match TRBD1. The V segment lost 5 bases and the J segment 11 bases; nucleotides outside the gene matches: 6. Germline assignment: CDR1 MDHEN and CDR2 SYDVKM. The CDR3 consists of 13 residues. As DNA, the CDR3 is TGTGCCAGCAGTCGGGGGACAGGGGGCCTCGCTTTCTTT. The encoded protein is CASSRGTGGLAFF.

The CDR3 nucleotides are TGTGCCAGCAGCGTGGCAGGGACTAGCACAGATACGCAGTATTTT. It encodes CASSVAGTSTDTQYF. The rearrangement links TRBV9 to TRBJ2-3, with a possible D match to TRBD2 (6 bases). Germline V gene data show CDR1 as SGDLS and CDR2 as YYNGEE. The CDR3 covers 15 residues. Trimming left V 2 bases short and J 0 bases short, with 10 bases between.

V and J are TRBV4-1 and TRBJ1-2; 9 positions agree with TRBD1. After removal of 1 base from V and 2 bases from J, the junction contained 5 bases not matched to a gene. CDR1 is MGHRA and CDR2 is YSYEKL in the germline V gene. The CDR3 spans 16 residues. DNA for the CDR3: TGCGCCAGCAGCCAAGCCGGGACAGGGAGCAACTATGGCTACACCTTC. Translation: CASSQAGTGSNYGYTF.

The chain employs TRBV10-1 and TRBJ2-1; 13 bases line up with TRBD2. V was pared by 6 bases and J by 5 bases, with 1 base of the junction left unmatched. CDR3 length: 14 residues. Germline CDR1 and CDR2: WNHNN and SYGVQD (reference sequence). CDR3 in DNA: TGCGCCAGCAGCGGACTAGCGGGGGACAATGAGCAGTTCTTC. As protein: CASSGLAGDNEQFF.

The CDR3 region is CASSLVLAIAGVGETQYF. CDR3 DNA sequence: TGTGCCAGCAGCTTAGTTTTGGCGATAGCGGGGGTCGGAGAGACCCAGTACTTC. The V call is TRBV7-2, the J call TRBJ2-5, with TRBD2 identical over 9 bases. In germline, CDR1 is SGHTA, CDR2 FQGNSA. V trimming: 1 base; J trimming: 4 bases; junction bases outside the gene matches: 13. This CDR3 is 18 amino acids long.

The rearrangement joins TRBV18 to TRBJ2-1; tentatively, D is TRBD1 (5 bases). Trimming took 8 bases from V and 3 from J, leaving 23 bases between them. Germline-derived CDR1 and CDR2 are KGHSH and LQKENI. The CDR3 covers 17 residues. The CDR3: CASRNYRSQGIYNEQFF. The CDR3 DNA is TGTGCCAGCCGAAACTATAGGTCGCAGGGAATCTACAATGAGCAGTTCTTC.

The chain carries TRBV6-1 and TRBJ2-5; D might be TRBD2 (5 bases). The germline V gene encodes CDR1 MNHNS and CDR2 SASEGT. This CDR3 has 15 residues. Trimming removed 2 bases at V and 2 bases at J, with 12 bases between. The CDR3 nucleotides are TGTGCCAGCAGTGAATATACGGGATGGCAAGAGACCCAGTACTTC. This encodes CASSEYTGWQETQYF.

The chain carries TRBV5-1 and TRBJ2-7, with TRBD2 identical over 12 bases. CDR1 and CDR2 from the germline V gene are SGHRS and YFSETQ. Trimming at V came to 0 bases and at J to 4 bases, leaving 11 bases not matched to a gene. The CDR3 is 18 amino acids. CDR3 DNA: TGCGCCAGCAGCTTGGCCGGGCTAGCGGGAGGGCCTGGTTACGAGCAGTACTTC. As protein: CASSLAGLAGGPGYEQYF. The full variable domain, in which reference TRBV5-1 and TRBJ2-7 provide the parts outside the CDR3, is KAGVTQTPRYLIKTRGQQVTLSCSPISGHRSVSWYQQTPGQGLQFLFEYFSETQRNKGNFPGRFSGRQFSNSRSEMNVSTLELGDSALYLCASSLAGLAGGPGYEQYFGPGTRLTVT.

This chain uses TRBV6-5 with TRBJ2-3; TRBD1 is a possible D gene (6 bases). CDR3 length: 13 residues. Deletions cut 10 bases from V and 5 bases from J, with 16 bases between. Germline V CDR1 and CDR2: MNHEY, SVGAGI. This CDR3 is CATGPLTGDTQYF. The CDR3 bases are TGTGCCACAGGCCCTCTGACAGGAGATACGCAGTATTTT.

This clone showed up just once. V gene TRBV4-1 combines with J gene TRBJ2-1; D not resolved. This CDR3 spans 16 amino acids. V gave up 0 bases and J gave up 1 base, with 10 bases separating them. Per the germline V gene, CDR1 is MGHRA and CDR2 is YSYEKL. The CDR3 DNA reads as TGCGCCAGCAGCCAAGAGTTAACTCCTTCCTACAATGAGCAGTTCTTC. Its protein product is CASSQELTPSYNEQFF.

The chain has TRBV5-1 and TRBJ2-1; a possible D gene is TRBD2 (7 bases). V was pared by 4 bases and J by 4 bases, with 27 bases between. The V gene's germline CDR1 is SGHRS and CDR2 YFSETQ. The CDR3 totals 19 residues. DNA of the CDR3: TGCGCCAGCAGCGTTGGGGGACTCAGGGGAGGGGCGTTATACAATGAGCAGTTCTTC. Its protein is CASSVGGLRGGALYNEQFF.